These T cell receptor beta chains were read from a single sample in a study of vaccination effects on CD4 cells after COVID-19. Clones were sequenced by immunoSEQ multiplex PCR, and TCRdb holds only the in-frame ones, with some missing. This table has 40,000 to 45,000 clones, 55% to 80% appearing once. These receptors have no identified antigens. The sequenced sample was CD4+ T cells from PBMCs cultured without peptide, obtained after COVID-19 vaccination. The receptors shown here come from a human donor who received a COVID-19 vaccine. Both conserved end residues are part of each CDR3. Fields, in order: V gene, CDR3 length, D gene, clone size, J gene, CDR3 protein, CDR3 DNA. A D gene is named only where the DNA matches it firmly. Size is omitted from some rows. Given values are once, few, many or a class for expanded clones.

v_call: TRBV24-1; cdr3_length: 16; d_call: TRBD2; clone_size: NA; j_call: TRBJ2-3; cdr3_aa: CATSDSSGSRTDTQYF; cdr3_nt: TGTGCCACCAGTGACAGTAGCGGGAGTCGCACAGATACGCAGTATTTT
v_call: TRBV10-3; cdr3_length: 15; d_call: TRBD1; clone_size: NA; j_call: TRBJ2-1; cdr3_aa: CAISDPGQGGYEQFF; cdr3_nt: TGTGCCATCAGTGATCCGGGACAGGGTGGTTATGAGCAGTTCTTC
v_call: TRBV7-2; cdr3_length: 16; d_call: NA; clone_size: NA; j_call: TRBJ1-5; cdr3_aa: CASSFSVGRGDQPQHF; cdr3_nt: TGTGCCAGCAGCTTTAGTGTTGGCAGGGGCGATCAGCCCCAGCATTTT
v_call: TRBV7-8; cdr3_length: 13; d_call: TRBD1; clone_size: once; j_call: TRBJ1-1; cdr3_aa: CASSLTGEYEAFF; cdr3_nt: TGTGCCAGCAGCCTGACAGGGGAATATGAAGCTTTCTTT
v_call: TRBV6-5; cdr3_length: 13; d_call: NA; clone_size: NA; j_call: TRBJ2-1; cdr3_aa: CATRLSSYNEQFF; cdr3_nt: TGTGCCACCAGGTTAAGCTCCTACAATGAGCAGTTCTTC
v_call: TRBV4-1; cdr3_length: 16; d_call: TRBD2; clone_size: NA; j_call: TRBJ2-5; cdr3_aa: CASSEGLAGGIETQYF; cdr3_nt: TGCGCCAGCAGCGAAGGACTAGCGGGAGGTATAGAGACCCAGTACTTC
v_call: TRBV7-2; cdr3_length: 15; d_call: NA; clone_size: NA; j_call: TRBJ2-3; cdr3_aa: CASSLGGLRTDTQYF; cdr3_nt: TGTGCCAGCAGCTTAGGTGGGCTCCGCACAGATACGCAGTATTTT
v_call: TRBV7-6; cdr3_length: 15; d_call: NA; clone_size: few; j_call: TRBJ2-7; cdr3_aa: CASSHGGLRRYEQYF; cdr3_nt: TGTGCCAGCAGCCACGGGGGGCTCCGCCGATACGAGCAGTACTTC
v_call: TRBV29-1; cdr3_length: 16; d_call: NA; clone_size: NA; j_call: TRBJ1-1; cdr3_aa: CSVEAQLGFGNTEAFF; cdr3_nt: TGCAGCGTTGAAGCCCAACTGGGGTTTGGGAACACTGAAGCTTTCTTT
v_call: TRBV7-2; cdr3_length: 14; d_call: TRBD2; clone_size: NA; j_call: TRBJ2-3; cdr3_aa: CASSLAALTDTQYF; cdr3_nt: TGTGCCAGCAGCCTAGCGGCCCTCACAGATACGCAGTATTTT
v_call: TRBV7-8; cdr3_length: 15; d_call: NA; clone_size: NA; j_call: TRBJ1-5; cdr3_aa: CASSLRWGGNQPQHF; cdr3_nt: TGTGCCAGCAGCTTAAGGTGGGGAGGCAATCAGCCCCAGCATTTT
v_call: TRBV7-9; cdr3_length: 14; d_call: NA; clone_size: few; j_call: TRBJ2-7; cdr3_aa: CASSLAGWAYEQYF; cdr3_nt: TGTGCCAGCAGCTTAGCCGGATGGGCCTACGAGCAGTACTTC
v_call: TRBV11-2; cdr3_length: 14; d_call: NA; clone_size: once; j_call: TRBJ2-5; cdr3_aa: CASSFVGGGETQYF; cdr3_nt: TGTGCCAGCAGCTTTGTGGGAGGGGGGGAGACCCAGTACTTC
v_call: TRBV10-3; cdr3_length: 15; d_call: NA; clone_size: NA; j_call: TRBJ2-7; cdr3_aa: CAISEGLRGAYEQYF; cdr3_nt: TGTGCCATCAGTGAGGGTTTGAGGGGCGCCTACGAGCAGTACTTC
v_call: TRBV19; cdr3_length: 14; d_call: NA; clone_size: NA; j_call: TRBJ1-5; cdr3_aa: CASSMGGAGQPQHF; cdr3_nt: TGTGCCAGTAGTATGGGGGGCGCGGGTCAGCCCCAGCATTTT
v_call: TRBV19; cdr3_length: 15; d_call: NA; clone_size: NA; j_call: TRBJ2-3; cdr3_aa: CASSIRGARTDTQYF; cdr3_nt: TGTGCCAGTAGTATTCGTGGGGCGCGGACAGATACGCAGTATTTT
v_call: TRBV24-1; cdr3_length: 13; d_call: NA; clone_size: few; j_call: TRBJ1-2; cdr3_aa: CATSDRTSQGYTF; cdr3_nt: TGTGCCACCAGTGATAGAACCTCCCAGGGATACACCTTC
v_call: TRBV2; cdr3_length: 14; d_call: NA; clone_size: NA; j_call: TRBJ2-5; cdr3_aa: CASRDKGPQETQYF; cdr3_nt: TGTGCCAGCAGAGATAAGGGTCCTCAAGAGACCCAGTACTTC
v_call: TRBV25-1; cdr3_length: 13; d_call: NA; clone_size: NA; j_call: TRBJ2-7; cdr3_aa: CASSDRGGNEQYF; cdr3_nt: TGTGCCAGCAGTGACAGGGGAGGTAACGAGCAGTACTTC
v_call: TRBV27; cdr3_length: 14; d_call: NA; clone_size: few; j_call: TRBJ1-6; cdr3_aa: CASSLSGSDSPLHF; cdr3_nt: TGTGCCAGCAGTTTATCAGGGTCGGATTCACCCCTCCACTTT
v_call: TRBV5-1; cdr3_length: 19; d_call: TRBD1; clone_size: NA; j_call: TRBJ2-7; cdr3_aa: CASSFLSRTGLLQTYEQYF; cdr3_nt: TGCGCCAGCAGCTTTTTATCGCGGACAGGGCTCCTTCAGACCTACGAGCAGTACTTC
v_call: TRBV6-5; cdr3_length: 12; d_call: NA; clone_size: NA; j_call: TRBJ1-3; cdr3_aa: CASRRAGNTIYF; cdr3_nt: TGTGCCAGCAGGAGGGCTGGAAACACCATATATTTT
v_call: TRBV3-1/TRBV3-2; cdr3_length: 13; d_call: TRBD2; clone_size: NA; j_call: TRBJ2-1; cdr3_aa: CASRLAGENEQFF; cdr3_nt: TGTGCCAGCAGACTAGCGGGGGAGAATGAGCAGTTCTTC
v_call: TRBV14; cdr3_length: 18; d_call: NA; clone_size: NA; j_call: TRBJ2-1; cdr3_aa: CASSQLSGQGGPVNEQFF; cdr3_nt: TGTGCCAGCAGCCAATTATCTGGGCAAGGAGGGCCGGTAAATGAGCAGTTCTTC
v_call: TRBV2; cdr3_length: 14; d_call: NA; clone_size: NA; j_call: TRBJ2-7; cdr3_aa: CASRGPSGSYEQYF; cdr3_nt: TGTGCCAGCAGGGGCCCGTCGGGCTCCTACGAGCAGTACTTC
v_call: TRBV12-3/TRBV12-4; cdr3_length: 13; d_call: NA; clone_size: NA; j_call: TRBJ1-2; cdr3_aa: CASSFQGNYGYTF; cdr3_nt: TGTGCCAGCAGTTTTCAGGGGAACTATGGCTACACCTTC
v_call: TRBV10-3; cdr3_length: 16; d_call: NA; clone_size: few; j_call: TRBJ2-5; cdr3_aa: CAISESVNVGRETQYF; cdr3_nt: TGTGCCATCAGTGAGTCAGTTAACGTTGGGAGGGAGACCCAGTACTTC
v_call: TRBV29-1; cdr3_length: 13; d_call: NA; clone_size: NA; j_call: TRBJ2-1; cdr3_aa: CSVDNFSYNEQFF; cdr3_nt: TGCAGCGTGGACAATTTTTCCTACAATGAGCAGTTCTTC
v_call: TRBV5-8; cdr3_length: 13; d_call: NA; clone_size: few; j_call: TRBJ1-1; cdr3_aa: CASSPEQGSEAFF; cdr3_nt: TGTGCCAGCAGCCCTGAACAGGGTTCGGAAGCTTTCTTT
v_call: TRBV6-5; cdr3_length: 14; d_call: NA; clone_size: few; j_call: TRBJ1-2; cdr3_aa: CASRRVGGRYGYTF; cdr3_nt: TGTGCCAGCAGGCGCGTGGGGGGCAGGTATGGCTACACCTTC
v_call: TRBV6-5; cdr3_length: 15; d_call: NA; clone_size: NA; j_call: TRBJ1-4; cdr3_aa: CASKPSEGNNEKLFF; cdr3_nt: TGTGCCAGCAAACCCTCAGAAGGAAACAATGAAAAACTGTTTTTT
v_call: TRBV9; cdr3_length: 17; d_call: TRBD2; clone_size: NA; j_call: TRBJ2-3; cdr3_aa: CASSVSLPGGGTDTQYF; cdr3_nt: TGTGCCAGCAGCGTATCCCTACCGGGGGGGGGCACAGATACGCAGTATTTT
v_call: TRBV7-9; cdr3_length: 16; d_call: TRBD1; clone_size: NA; j_call: TRBJ1-3; cdr3_aa: CAHTRGQADSGNTIYF; cdr3_nt: TGTGCCCATACAAGGGGGCAAGCGGACTCTGGAAACACCATATATTTT
v_call: TRBV4-1; cdr3_length: 16; d_call: TRBD2; clone_size: NA; j_call: TRBJ2-1; cdr3_aa: CASSPMRREGRNEQFF; cdr3_nt: TGCGCCAGCAGCCCCATGAGGCGGGAGGGCAGGAATGAGCAGTTCTTC
v_call: TRBV7-9; cdr3_length: 15; d_call: NA; clone_size: medium-sized; j_call: TRBJ1-2; cdr3_aa: CASSLLQATNYGYTF; cdr3_nt: TGTGCCAGCAGCTTACTGCAGGCTACAAACTATGGCTACACCTTC
v_call: TRBV11-2; cdr3_length: 13; d_call: NA; clone_size: NA; j_call: TRBJ1-1; cdr3_aa: CASSFTGQNEAFF; cdr3_nt: TGTGCCAGCAGCTTTACAGGGCAGAATGAAGCTTTCTTT
v_call: TRBV27; cdr3_length: 17; d_call: NA; clone_size: NA; j_call: TRBJ2-1; cdr3_aa: CASSLDGGINGYNEQFF; cdr3_nt: TGTGCCAGCAGTCTCGATGGCGGGATAAATGGCTACAATGAGCAGTTCTTC
v_call: TRBV5-6; cdr3_length: 15; d_call: NA; clone_size: NA; j_call: TRBJ2-5; cdr3_aa: CASSSQPTVQETQYF; cdr3_nt: TGTGCCAGCAGCTCCCAACCAACAGTCCAAGAGACCCAGTACTTC
v_call: TRBV6-5; cdr3_length: 15; d_call: NA; clone_size: NA; j_call: TRBJ1-1; cdr3_aa: CASSYSLETNTEAFF; cdr3_nt: TGTGCCAGCAGTTACTCCCTCGAAACGAACACTGAAGCTTTCTTT
v_call: TRBV5-4; cdr3_length: 12; d_call: NA; clone_size: few; j_call: TRBJ2-1; cdr3_aa: CASSEYKNEQFF; cdr3_nt: TGTGCCAGCAGCGAGTACAAAAATGAGCAGTTCTTC
v_call: TRBV24-1; cdr3_length: 15; d_call: NA; clone_size: NA; j_call: TRBJ2-1; cdr3_aa: CATSDSIGGFDEQFF; cdr3_nt: TGTGCCACCAGTGATTCCATAGGAGGGTTTGATGAGCAGTTCTTC
v_call: TRBV19; cdr3_length: 13; d_call: NA; clone_size: NA; j_call: TRBJ1-2; cdr3_aa: CASSIAVGYGYTF; cdr3_nt: TGTGCCAGTAGTATAGCCGTGGGCTATGGCTACACCTTC
v_call: TRBV14; cdr3_length: 13; d_call: NA; clone_size: NA; j_call: TRBJ2-7; cdr3_aa: CASSRSGVYEQYF; cdr3_nt: TGTGCCAGCAGCCGGTCGGGAGTATACGAGCAGTACTTC
v_call: TRBV6-1; cdr3_length: 15; d_call: NA; clone_size: NA; j_call: TRBJ1-1; cdr3_aa: CASSEAGQTNTEAFF; cdr3_nt: TGTGCCAGCAGTGAAGCAGGACAGACGAACACTGAAGCTTTCTTT
v_call: TRBV5-1; cdr3_length: 16; d_call: NA; clone_size: few; j_call: TRBJ2-6; cdr3_aa: CASSPGRTTGANVLTF; cdr3_nt: TGCGCCAGCAGCCCGGGTCGGACAACTGGGGCCAACGTCCTGACTTTC
v_call: TRBV5-4; cdr3_length: 15; d_call: NA; clone_size: NA; j_call: TRBJ1-1; cdr3_aa: CASSLLPGLNTEAFF; cdr3_nt: TGTGCCAGCAGCTTGTTACCGGGTCTGAACACTGAAGCTTTCTTT
v_call: TRBV19; cdr3_length: 14; d_call: TRBD1; clone_size: NA; j_call: TRBJ2-5; cdr3_aa: CASSITGGQETQYF; cdr3_nt: TGTGCCAGTAGTATCACAGGGGGCCAAGAGACCCAGTACTTC
v_call: TRBV10-1; cdr3_length: 15; d_call: TRBD1; clone_size: few; j_call: TRBJ2-3; cdr3_aa: CASMEGTGGTDTQYF; cdr3_nt: TGCGCCAGCATGGAAGGGACAGGGGGCACAGATACGCAGTATTTT
v_call: TRBV10-2; cdr3_length: 13; d_call: NA; clone_size: NA; j_call: TRBJ2-3; cdr3_aa: CASSGRVPDTQYF; cdr3_nt: TGCGCCAGCAGTGGGAGGGTCCCAGATACGCAGTATTTT